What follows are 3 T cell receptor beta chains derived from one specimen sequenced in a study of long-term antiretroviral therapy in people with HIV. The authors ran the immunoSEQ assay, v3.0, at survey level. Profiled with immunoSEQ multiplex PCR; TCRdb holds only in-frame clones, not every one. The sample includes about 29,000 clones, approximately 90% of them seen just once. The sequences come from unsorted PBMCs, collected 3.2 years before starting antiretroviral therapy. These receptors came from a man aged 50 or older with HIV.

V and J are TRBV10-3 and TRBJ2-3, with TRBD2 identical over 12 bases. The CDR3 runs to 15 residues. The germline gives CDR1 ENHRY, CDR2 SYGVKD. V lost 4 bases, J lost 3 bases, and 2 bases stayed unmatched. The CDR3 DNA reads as TGTGCCATCAGTGTAGGGACTAGCGGGACAGATACGCAGTATTTT. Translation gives CAISVGTSGTDTQYF.

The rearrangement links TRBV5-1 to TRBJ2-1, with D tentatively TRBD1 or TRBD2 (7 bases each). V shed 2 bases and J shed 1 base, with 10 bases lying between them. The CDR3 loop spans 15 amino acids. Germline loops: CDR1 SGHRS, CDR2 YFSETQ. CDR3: CASSFRGGSYNEQFF. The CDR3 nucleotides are TGCGCCAGCAGCTTCAGGGGGGGGTCCTACAATGAGCAGTTCTTC.

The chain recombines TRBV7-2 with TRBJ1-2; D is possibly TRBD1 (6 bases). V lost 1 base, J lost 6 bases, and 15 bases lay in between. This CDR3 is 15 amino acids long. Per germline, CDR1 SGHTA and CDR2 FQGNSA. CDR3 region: CASSLVAGAYNGYTF. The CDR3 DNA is TGTGCCAGCAGCTTAGTTGCGGGGGCTTATAATGGCTACACCTTC.